Listed here is a single T cell receptor (beta chain). This table comes from immunoSEQ multiplex PCR, and its TCRdb copy is limited to in-frame clones, with some not included. The table records around 12,000 clones, roughly 90% of them present only once. These data originate in a study of blood T cell repertoires in COVID-19. Study information: Sample material is recorded as cDNA or gDNA derived from T cells, B-cell-depleted T cells, or PBMCs.

The specimen was peripheral blood. This sequence was found in a human donor in a cohort sampled during active COVID-19.

The CDR3 region is CASSDRETWTEAFF. The CDR3 nucleotides are TGCGCCAGCAGCGACAGGGAGACTTGGACTGAAGCTTTCTTT. The rearrangement joins TRBV5-1 to TRBJ1-1, with TRBD1 identical over 7 bases. The germline CDR1 and CDR2 sequences are SGHRS and YFSETQ. The CDR3 runs to 14 residues. V lost 4 bases and J lost 5; bases outside the gene matches: 8. Filled out from reference TRBV5-1 and TRBJ1-1, the complete variable domain reads KAGVTQTPRYLIKTRGQQVTLSCSPISGHRSVSWYQQTPGQGLQFLFEYFSETQRNKGNFPGRFSGRQFSNSRSEMNVSTLELGDSALYLCASSDRETWTEAFFGQGTRLTVV.